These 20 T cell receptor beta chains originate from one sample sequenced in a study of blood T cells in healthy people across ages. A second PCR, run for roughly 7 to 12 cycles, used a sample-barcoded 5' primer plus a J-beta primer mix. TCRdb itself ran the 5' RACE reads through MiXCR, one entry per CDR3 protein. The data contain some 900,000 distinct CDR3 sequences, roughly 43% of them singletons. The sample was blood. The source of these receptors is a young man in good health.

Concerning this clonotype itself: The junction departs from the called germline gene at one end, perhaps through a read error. CDR3 DNA sequence: TGTGCCACCAGCGCTTACGTAAGTAGCGGGGACTTACTCTCCAATGAGCAGTTCTTC. Residues: CATSAYVSSGDLLSNEQFF. The chain joins TRBV11-2 to TRBJ2-1; 8 bases fit TRBD2. This CDR3 comprises 19 residues. Germline V lookup: CDR1 SGHAT, CDR2 FQNNGV.

The chain's CDR3 is CASSDALGYTF. CDR3 nucleotides: TGTGCCAGCAGTGACGCTCTCGGCTACACCTTC. The chain couples TRBV2 to TRBJ1-2; D not certain. CDR3 length equals 11 residues. Trimming cost V 3 bases and J 8 bases, with 7 bases left between them. CDR1 is SNHLY, CDR2 FYNNEI, per germline.

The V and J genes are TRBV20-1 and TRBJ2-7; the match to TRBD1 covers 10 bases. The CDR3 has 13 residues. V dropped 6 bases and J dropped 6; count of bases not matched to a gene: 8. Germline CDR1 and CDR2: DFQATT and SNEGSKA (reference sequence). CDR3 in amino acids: CSARPGTGVEQYF. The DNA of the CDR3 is TGCAGTGCCAGACCCGGGACAGGGGTCGAGCAGTACTTC.

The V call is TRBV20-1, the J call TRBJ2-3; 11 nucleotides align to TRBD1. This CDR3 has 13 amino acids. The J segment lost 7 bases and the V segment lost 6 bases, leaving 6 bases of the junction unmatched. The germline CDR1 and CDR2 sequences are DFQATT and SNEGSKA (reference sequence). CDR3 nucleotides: TGCAGTGCCATTCGGGACAGGGGGTATACGCAGTATTTT. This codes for CSAIRDRGYTQYF.

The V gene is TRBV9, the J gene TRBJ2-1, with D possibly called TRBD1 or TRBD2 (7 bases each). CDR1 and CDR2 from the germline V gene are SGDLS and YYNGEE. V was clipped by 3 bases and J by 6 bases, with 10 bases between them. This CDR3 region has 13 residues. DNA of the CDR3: TGTGCCAGCAGCGCAGGGGGGGTCAATGAGCAGTTCTTC. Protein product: CASSAGGVNEQFF. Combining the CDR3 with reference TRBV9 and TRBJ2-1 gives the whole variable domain DSGVTQTPKHLITATGQRVTLRCSPRSGDLSVYWYQQSLDQGLQFLIQYYNGEERAKGNILERFSAQQFPDLHSELNLSSLELGDSALYFCASSAGGVNEQFFGPGTRLTVL.

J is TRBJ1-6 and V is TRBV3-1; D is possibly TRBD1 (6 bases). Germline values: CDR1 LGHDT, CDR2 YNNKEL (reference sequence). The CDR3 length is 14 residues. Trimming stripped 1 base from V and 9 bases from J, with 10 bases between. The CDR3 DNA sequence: TGTGCCAGCAGCCAAGGCAGGGGAGGTTCACCCCTCCACTTT. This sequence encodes CASSQGRGGSPLHF.

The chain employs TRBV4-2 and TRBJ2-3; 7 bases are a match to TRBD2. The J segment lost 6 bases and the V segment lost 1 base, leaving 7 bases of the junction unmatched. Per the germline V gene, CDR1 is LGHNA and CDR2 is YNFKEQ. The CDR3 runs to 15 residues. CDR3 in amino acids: CASSQVRGRGDTQYF. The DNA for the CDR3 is TGTGCCAGCAGCCAAGTGCGGGGGAGAGGGGATACGCAGTATTTT.

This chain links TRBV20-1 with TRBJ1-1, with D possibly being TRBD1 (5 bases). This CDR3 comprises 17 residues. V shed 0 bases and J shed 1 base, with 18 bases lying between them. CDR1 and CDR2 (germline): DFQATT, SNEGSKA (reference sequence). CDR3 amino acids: CSARDLGPGRRNTEAFF. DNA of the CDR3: TGCAGTGCTAGAGATTTGGGGCCGGGACGCCGGAACACTGAAGCTTTCTTT.

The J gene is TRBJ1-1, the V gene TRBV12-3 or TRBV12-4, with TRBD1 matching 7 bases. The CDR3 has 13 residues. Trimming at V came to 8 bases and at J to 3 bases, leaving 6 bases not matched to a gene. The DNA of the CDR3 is TGTGCCAGCCTATACAGGGGTCACACTGAAGCTTTCTTT. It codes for CASLYRGHTEAFF.

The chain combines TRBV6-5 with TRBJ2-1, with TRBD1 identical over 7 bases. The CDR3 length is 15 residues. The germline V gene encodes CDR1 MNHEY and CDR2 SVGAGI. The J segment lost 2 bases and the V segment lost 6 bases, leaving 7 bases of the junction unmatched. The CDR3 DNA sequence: TGTGCCAGCAGACCCCGACAGGGAACCTACAATGAGCAGTTCTTC. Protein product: CASRPRQGTYNEQFF.

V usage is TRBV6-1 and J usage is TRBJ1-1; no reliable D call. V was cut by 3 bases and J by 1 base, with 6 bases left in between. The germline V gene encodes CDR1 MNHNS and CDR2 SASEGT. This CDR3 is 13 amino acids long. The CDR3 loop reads CASSDQPNTEAFF. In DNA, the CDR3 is TGTGCCAGCAGTGACCAACCGAACACTGAAGCTTTCTTT.

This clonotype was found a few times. The CDR3 nucleotides are TGTGCCAGCAGCTTAGTGTCGGGGGGTCTGGATACGCAGTATTTT. Protein: CASSLVSGGLDTQYF. The rearrangement joins TRBV7-2 to TRBJ2-3; TRBD2 aligns across 7 bases. Germline CDR1 and CDR2: SGHTA and FQGNSA. This CDR3 comprises 15 residues. V gave up 1 base and J gave up 6 bases; unmatched junction bases: 7.

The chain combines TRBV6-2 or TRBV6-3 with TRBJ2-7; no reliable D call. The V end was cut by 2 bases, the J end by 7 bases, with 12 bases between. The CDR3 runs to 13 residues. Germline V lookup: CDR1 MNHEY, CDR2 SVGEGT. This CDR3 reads CASSYGQNNEQYF. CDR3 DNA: TGTGCCAGCAGTTACGGGCAGAATAATGAGCAGTACTTC.

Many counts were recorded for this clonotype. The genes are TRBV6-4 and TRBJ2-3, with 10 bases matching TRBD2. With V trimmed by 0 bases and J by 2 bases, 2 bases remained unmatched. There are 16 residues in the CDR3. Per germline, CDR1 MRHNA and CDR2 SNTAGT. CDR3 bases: TGTGCCAGCAGTGACTCAGCGGGGGGGCACACAGATACGCAGTATTTT. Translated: CASSDSAGGHTDTQYF.

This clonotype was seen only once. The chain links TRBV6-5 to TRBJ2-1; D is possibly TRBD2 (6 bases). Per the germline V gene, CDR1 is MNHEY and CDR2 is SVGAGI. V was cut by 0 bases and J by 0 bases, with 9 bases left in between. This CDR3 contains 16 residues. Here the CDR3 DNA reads TGTGCCAGCAGTTACTCCCTGGGGGGCTCCTACAATGAGCAGTTCTTC. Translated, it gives CASSYSLGGSYNEQFF.

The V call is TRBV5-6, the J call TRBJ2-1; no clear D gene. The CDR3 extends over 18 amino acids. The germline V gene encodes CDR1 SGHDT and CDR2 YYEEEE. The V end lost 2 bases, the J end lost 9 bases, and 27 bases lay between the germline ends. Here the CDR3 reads CASSFNGLNTEAFGEQFF. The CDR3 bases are TGTGCCAGCAGCTTCAATGGTCTAAACACTGAAGCTTTCGGTGAGCAGTTCTTC. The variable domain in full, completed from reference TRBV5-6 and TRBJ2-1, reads DAGVTQSPTHLIKTRGQQVTLRCSPKSGHDTVSWYQQALGQGPQFIFQYYEEEERQRGNFPDRFSGHQFPNYSSELNVNALLLGDSALYLCASSFNGLNTEAFGEQFFGPGTRLTVL.

The CDR3 reads CASSSSGGASYNEQFF. CDR3 nucleotide sequence: TGTGCCAGCAGCTCTAGCGGGGGGGCGTCCTACAATGAGCAGTTCTTC. The V call is TRBV7-2, the J call TRBJ2-1; 12 bases line up with TRBD2. J lost 1 base, V lost 4 bases, and 2 bases had no gene match. CDR3 size: 16 residues. CDR1 and CDR2 (germline): SGHTA, FQGNSA.

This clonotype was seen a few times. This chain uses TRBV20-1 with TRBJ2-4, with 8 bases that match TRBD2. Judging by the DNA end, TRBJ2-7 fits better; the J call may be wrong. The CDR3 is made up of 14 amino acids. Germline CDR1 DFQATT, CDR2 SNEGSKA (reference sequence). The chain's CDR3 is CSAGTAGTSYEQYF. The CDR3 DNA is TGCAGTGCTGGGACCGCCGGGACTAGCTACGAGCAGTACTTC.

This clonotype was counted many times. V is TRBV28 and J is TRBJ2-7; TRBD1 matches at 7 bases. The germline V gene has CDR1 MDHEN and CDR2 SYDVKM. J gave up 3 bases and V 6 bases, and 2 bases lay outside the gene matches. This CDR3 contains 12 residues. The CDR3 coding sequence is TGTGCCAGCAGCCAGGGGGACTACGAGCAGTACTTC. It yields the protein CASSQGDYEQYF.

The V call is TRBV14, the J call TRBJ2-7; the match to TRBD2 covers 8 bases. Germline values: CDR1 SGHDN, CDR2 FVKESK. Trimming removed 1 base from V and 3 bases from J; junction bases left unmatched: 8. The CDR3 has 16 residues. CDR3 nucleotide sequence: TGTGCCAGCAGCCAAGGCCTTGGCGGGGGGATCTACGAGCAGTACTTC. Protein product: CASSQGLGGGIYEQYF.